Listed below are T cell receptor beta chains from one sample, sequenced in a study of human thymus T cells. TCRdb's table, derived via immunoSEQ multiplex PCR, lists solely in-frame clones and lacks some. The sample yields 55,000 to 70,000 clones, roughly 94% seen once. The source material was blood. These TCRs come from a boy in the first two years of life with a congenital heart defect but otherwise immunologically healthy. Both conserved end residues are part of each CDR3. Each record gives: V gene, clone size, D gene, J gene, CDR3 protein, CDR3 DNA. D genes are given only for firm matches. Size tells how often a clone was seen (once, few, many) or the class of an expanded clone, and some rows leave it out.

v_gene: TRBV11-2; abundance: .; d_gene: TRBD1; j_gene: TRBJ2-7; CDR3aa: CASSPPGQGKYEQYF; CDR3nt: TGTGCCAGCAGCCCGCCGGGACAGGGCAAATACGAGCAGTACTTC
v_gene: TRBV5-4; abundance: .; d_gene: .; j_gene: TRBJ2-7; CDR3aa: CASSLRGWSSYEQYF; CDR3nt: TGTGCCAGCAGCTTGAGAGGGTGGAGCTCCTACGAGCAGTACTTC
v_gene: TRBV6-5; abundance: .; d_gene: TRBD1; j_gene: TRBJ1-1; CDR3aa: CASIGTGVTEAFF; CDR3nt: TGTGCCAGCATTGGGACAGGGGTCACTGAAGCTTTCTTT
v_gene: TRBV5-4; abundance: .; d_gene: TRBD2; j_gene: TRBJ2-7; CDR3aa: CASSLGAGGFYEQYF; CDR3nt: TGTGCCAGCAGCTTAGGGGCGGGGGGCTTCTACGAGCAGTACTTC
v_gene: TRBV7-2; abundance: .; d_gene: TRBD1; j_gene: TRBJ1-5; CDR3aa: CASSAGGAFNQPQHF; CDR3nt: TGTGCCAGCAGCGCAGGGGGCGCCTTTAATCAGCCCCAGCATTTT
v_gene: TRBV7-9; abundance: .; d_gene: .; j_gene: TRBJ2-3; CDR3aa: CASRWGVGTDTQYF; CDR3nt: TGTGCCAGCAGGTGGGGGGTTGGCACAGATACGCAGTATTTT
v_gene: TRBV6-6; abundance: .; d_gene: .; j_gene: TRBJ1-5; CDR3aa: CATRGGDQPQHF; CDR3nt: TGTGCCACCCGGGGGGGGGATCAGCCCCAGCATTTT
v_gene: TRBV18; abundance: .; d_gene: TRBD2; j_gene: TRBJ2-1; CDR3aa: CASSPIPGLEGPLTEQFF; CDR3nt: TGTGCCAGCTCACCAATCCCGGGACTAGAGGGCCCATTGACTGAGCAGTTCTTC
v_gene: TRBV9; abundance: once; d_gene: TRBD1; j_gene: TRBJ2-3; CDR3aa: CASSASLTGKTDTQYF; CDR3nt: TGTGCCAGCAGCGCGTCCCTGACAGGGAAAACAGATACGCAGTATTTT
v_gene: TRBV4-2; abundance: .; d_gene: TRBD2; j_gene: TRBJ2-3; CDR3aa: CASSRGPLAGTFTDTQYF; CDR3nt: TGTGCCAGCAGCCGCGGCCCACTAGCGGGAACTTTCACAGATACGCAGTATTTT
v_gene: TRBV29-1; abundance: .; d_gene: .; j_gene: TRBJ2-3; CDR3aa: CSVEGDSPREYF; CDR3nt: TGCAGCGTTGAAGGGGACTCACCGCGGGAGTATTTT
v_gene: TRBV5-4; abundance: .; d_gene: .; j_gene: TRBJ1-1; CDR3aa: CASTPRDRLNTEAFF; CDR3nt: TGTGCCAGCACCCCCCGAGACAGGTTGAACACTGAAGCTTTCTTT
v_gene: TRBV7-2; abundance: .; d_gene: .; j_gene: TRBJ2-7; CDR3aa: CASSFANEQYF; CDR3nt: TGTGCCAGCAGCTTTGCGAATGAGCAGTACTTC
v_gene: TRBV6-5; abundance: .; d_gene: .; j_gene: TRBJ2-7; CDR3aa: CASSRTGARAYEQYF; CDR3nt: TGTGCCAGCAGCCGCACGGGGGCGCGCGCTTACGAGCAGTACTTC
v_gene: TRBV4-3; abundance: .; d_gene: .; j_gene: TRBJ2-7; CDR3aa: CASSQGYTGSEQYF; CDR3nt: TGCGCCAGCAGCCAAGGGTATACAGGGTCCGAGCAGTACTTC
v_gene: TRBV10-3; abundance: .; d_gene: TRBD1; j_gene: TRBJ2-3; CDR3aa: CAIRGDRGLDTQYF; CDR3nt: TGTGCCATCAGAGGGGACAGGGGGCTTGATACGCAGTATTTT
v_gene: TRBV4-1; abundance: .; d_gene: .; j_gene: TRBJ2-1; CDR3aa: CASSHGSSLGYNEQFF; CDR3nt: TGCGCCAGCAGCCACGGGAGCTCTCTAGGGTACAATGAGCAGTTCTTC
v_gene: TRBV28; abundance: .; d_gene: TRBD1; j_gene: TRBJ2-7; CDR3aa: CASSLDRGLYEQYF; CDR3nt: TGTGCCAGCAGTCTAGACAGGGGACTCTACGAGCAGTACTTC
v_gene: TRBV29-1; abundance: .; d_gene: .; j_gene: TRBJ1-2; CDR3aa: CSVYNYGYTF; CDR3nt: TGCAGCGTTTACAACTATGGCTACACCTTC
v_gene: TRBV5-1; abundance: .; d_gene: TRBD2; j_gene: TRBJ2-2; CDR3aa: CASSEWPGLAGAGELFF; CDR3nt: TGCGCCAGCAGCGAATGGCCGGGACTAGCGGGAGCCGGGGAGCTGTTTTTT